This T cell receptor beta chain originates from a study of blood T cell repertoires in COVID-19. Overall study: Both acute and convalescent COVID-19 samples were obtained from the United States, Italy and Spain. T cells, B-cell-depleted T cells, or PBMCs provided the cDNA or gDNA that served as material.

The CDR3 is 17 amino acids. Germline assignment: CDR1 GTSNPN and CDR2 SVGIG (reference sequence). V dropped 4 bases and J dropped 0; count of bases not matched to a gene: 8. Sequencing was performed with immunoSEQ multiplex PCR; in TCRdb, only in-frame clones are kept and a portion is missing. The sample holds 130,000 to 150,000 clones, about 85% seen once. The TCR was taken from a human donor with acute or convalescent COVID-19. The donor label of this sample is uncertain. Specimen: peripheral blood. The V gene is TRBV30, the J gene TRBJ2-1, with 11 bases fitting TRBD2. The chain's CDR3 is CAWTSGRTPFSYNEQFF. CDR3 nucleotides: TGTGCCTGGACTAGCGGGAGGACCCCATTCTCCTACAATGAGCAGTTCTTC. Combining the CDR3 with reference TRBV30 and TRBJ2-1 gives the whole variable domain SQTIHQWPATLVQPVGSPLSLECTVEGTSNPNLYWYRQAAGRGLQLLFYSVGIGQISSEVPQNLSASRPQDRQFILSSKKLLLSDSGFYLCAWTSGRTPFSYNEQFFGPGTRLTVL.